Reported below is one T cell receptor beta chain. Its antigen is not identified. This record belongs to a study of cytomegalovirus exposure and HLA in healthy donors. Study results and caveats: The later analysis indicated that the majority of CMV-associated TCR beta chains appeared HLA-restricted.

Primers: 60 Vbeta forward and 13 Jbeta reverse. The assay was immunoSEQ multiplex PCR, and TCRdb's table has in-frame clones only and misses some. The table lists 150,000 to 170,000 clones, 70% to 90% of them singletons. Trimming cost V 5 bases and J 5 bases; bases outside gene matches: 8. The CDR3 spans 15 residues. Germline lookup yields CDR1 SGHRS and CDR2 YFSETQ. The genes are TRBV5-1 and TRBJ2-7; TRBD2 matches 12 bases. This clonotype was obtained from a woman between 35 and 50 years old in good health and CMV-seropositive. The source material was PBMCs. CDR3: CASRLTSGRMNEQYF. For the CDR3, the DNA is TGCGCCAGCAGGTTGACTAGCGGGAGAATGAACGAGCAGTACTTC.